This entry concerns a single T cell receptor (beta chain). Its antigen is not known. The data stem from a study of response to subunit inactivated influenza vaccine. Notes on the study in general: The authors put forward the suggestion that each seasonal influenza vaccination may bring in only a limited number of new T cells.

The germline CDR1 and CDR2 sequences are SEHNR and FQNEAQ (reference sequence). The V gene lost 5 bases and the J gene lost 5 bases, with 14 bases spanning the gap. The CDR3 runs to 14 residues. A single record per CDR3 protein comes from TCRdb applying MiXCR to the RT-PCR reads. Of 530,000 or so distinct CDR3 sequences listed, over 25% were seen once; the top ten hold approximately 2%. The chain uses TRBV7-9 and TRBJ2-3; possibly TRBD1 for D (5 bases). This TCR was sampled from a man between 45 and 60 years old who received an inactivated influenza vaccine. The sequencing here drew on CD4+ T cells sorted from PBMCs, taken roughly 5 days after vaccination. As DNA, the CDR3 is TGTGCCAGCAGCCTGGACACCGGCCGAGATACGCAGTATTTT. It encodes CASSLDTGRDTQYF.